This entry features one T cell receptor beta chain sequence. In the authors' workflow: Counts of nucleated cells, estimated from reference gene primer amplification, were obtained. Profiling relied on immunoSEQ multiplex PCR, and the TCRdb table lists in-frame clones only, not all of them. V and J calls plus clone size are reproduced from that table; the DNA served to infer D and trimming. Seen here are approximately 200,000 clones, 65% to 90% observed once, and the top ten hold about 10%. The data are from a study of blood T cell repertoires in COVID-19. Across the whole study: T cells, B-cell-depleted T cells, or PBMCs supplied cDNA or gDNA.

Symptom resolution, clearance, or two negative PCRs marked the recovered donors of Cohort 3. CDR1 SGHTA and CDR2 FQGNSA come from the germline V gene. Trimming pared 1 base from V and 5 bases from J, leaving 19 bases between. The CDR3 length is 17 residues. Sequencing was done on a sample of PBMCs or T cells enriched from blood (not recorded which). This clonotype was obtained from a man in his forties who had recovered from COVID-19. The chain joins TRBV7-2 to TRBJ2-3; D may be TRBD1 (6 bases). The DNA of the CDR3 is TGTGCCAGCAGCTTAGGGGCCAGGGGATTAGGGGGAGATACGCAGTATTTT. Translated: CASSLGARGLGGDTQYF.